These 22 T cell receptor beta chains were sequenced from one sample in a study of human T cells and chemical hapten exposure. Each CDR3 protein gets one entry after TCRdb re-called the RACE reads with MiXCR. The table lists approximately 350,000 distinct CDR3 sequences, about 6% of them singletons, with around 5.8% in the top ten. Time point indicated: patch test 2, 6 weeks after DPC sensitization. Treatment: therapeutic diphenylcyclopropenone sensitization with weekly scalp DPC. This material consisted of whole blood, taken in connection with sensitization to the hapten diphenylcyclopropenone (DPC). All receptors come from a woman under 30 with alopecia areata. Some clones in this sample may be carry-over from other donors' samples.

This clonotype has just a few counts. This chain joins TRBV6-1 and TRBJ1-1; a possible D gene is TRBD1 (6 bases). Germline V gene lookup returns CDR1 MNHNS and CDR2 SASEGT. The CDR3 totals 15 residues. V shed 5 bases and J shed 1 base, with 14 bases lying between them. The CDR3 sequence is CASSPIGQKNTEAFF. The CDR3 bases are TGTGCCAGCAGTCCCATCGGACAGAAGAACACTGAAGCTTTCTTT.

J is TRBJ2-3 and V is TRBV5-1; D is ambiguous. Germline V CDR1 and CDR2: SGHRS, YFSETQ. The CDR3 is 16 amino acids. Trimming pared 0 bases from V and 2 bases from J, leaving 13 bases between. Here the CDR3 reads CASSLEGRTDTDTQYF. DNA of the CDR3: TGCGCCAGCAGCTTGGAAGGCAGGACGGACACAGATACGCAGTATTTT.

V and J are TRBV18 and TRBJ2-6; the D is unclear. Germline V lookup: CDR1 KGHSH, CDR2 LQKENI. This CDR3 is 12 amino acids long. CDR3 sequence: CAGIAGANVLTF. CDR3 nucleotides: TGTGCAGGGATTGCTGGGGCCAACGTCCTGACTTTC.

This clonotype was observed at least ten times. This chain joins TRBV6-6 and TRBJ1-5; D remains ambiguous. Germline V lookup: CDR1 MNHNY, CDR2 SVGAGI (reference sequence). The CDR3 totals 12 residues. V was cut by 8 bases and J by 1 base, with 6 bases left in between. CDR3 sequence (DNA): TGTGCCAGCGGAGGGAGCAATCAGCCCCAGCATTTT. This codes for CASGGSNQPQHF.

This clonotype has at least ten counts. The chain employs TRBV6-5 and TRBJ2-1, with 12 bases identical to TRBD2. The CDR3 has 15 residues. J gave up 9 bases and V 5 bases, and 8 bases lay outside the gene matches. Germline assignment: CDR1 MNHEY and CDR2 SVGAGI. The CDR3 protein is CASSSRTSGEGEQFF. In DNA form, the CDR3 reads TGTGCCAGCAGTAGTAGGACTAGCGGGGAGGGTGAGCAGTTCTTC.

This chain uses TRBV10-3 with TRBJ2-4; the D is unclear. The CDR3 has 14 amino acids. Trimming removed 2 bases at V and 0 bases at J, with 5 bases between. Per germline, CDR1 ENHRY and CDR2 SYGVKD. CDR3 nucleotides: TGTGCCATCAGTGAGGATGGAGCCAAAAACATTCAGTACTTC. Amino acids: CAISEDGAKNIQYF.

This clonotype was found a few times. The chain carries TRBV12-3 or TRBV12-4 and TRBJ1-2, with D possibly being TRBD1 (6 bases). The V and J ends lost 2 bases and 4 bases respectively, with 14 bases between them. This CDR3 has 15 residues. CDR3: CASSLTRTVSYGYTF. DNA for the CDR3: TGTGCCAGCAGTTTAACACGGACAGTTTCCTATGGCTACACCTTC.

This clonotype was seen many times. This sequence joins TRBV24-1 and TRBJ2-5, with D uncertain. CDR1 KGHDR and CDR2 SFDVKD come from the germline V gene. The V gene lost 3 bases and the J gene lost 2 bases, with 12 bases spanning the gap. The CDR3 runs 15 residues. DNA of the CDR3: TGTGCCACCAGTGATCTCAATTGGATACAAGAGACCCAGTACTTC. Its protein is CATSDLNWIQETQYF.

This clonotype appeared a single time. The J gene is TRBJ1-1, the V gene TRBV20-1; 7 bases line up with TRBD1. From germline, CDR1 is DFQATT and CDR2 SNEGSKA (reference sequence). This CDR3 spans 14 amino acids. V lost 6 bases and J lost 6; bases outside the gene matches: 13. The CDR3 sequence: CSAELTGRISEAFF. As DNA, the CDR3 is TGCAGTGCGGAGCTGACAGGGAGGATCTCTGAAGCTTTCTTT.

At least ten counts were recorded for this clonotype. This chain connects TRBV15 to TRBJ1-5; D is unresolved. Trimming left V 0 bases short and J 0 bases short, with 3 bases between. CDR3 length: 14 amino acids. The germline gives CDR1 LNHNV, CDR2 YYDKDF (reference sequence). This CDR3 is CATSRDSSNQPQHF. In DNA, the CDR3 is TGTGCCACCAGCAGAGATAGTAGCAATCAGCCCCAGCATTTT.

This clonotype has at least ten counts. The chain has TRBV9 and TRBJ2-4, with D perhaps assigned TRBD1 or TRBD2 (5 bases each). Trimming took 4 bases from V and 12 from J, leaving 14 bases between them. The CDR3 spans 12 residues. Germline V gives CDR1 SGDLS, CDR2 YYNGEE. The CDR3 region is CASSLRRGPQYF. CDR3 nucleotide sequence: TGTGCCAGCAGCCTCCGCCGGGGCCCTCAGTACTTC.

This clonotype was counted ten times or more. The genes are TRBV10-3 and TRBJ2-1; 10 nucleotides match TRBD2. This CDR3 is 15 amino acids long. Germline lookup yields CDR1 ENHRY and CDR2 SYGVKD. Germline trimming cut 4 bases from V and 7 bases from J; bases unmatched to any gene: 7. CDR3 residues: CAISVASGGLNEQFF. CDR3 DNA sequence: TGTGCCATCAGTGTGGCTAGCGGGGGACTAAATGAGCAGTTCTTC.

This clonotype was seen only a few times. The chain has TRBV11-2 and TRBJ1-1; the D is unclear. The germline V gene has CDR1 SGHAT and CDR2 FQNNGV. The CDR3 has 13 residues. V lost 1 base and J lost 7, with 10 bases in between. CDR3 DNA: TGTGCCAGCAGCTTAGCCCTGTACGGTGAAGCTTTCTTT. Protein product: CASSLALYGEAFF.

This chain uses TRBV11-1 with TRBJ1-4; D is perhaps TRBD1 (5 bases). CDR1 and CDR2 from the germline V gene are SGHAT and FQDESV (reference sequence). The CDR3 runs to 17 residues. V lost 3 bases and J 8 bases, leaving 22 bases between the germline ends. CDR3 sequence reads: CASSFVGGISGGEKLFF. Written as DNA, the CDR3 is TGTGCCAGCAGCTTCGTGGGGGGAATTTCAGGAGGCGAAAAACTGTTTTTT.

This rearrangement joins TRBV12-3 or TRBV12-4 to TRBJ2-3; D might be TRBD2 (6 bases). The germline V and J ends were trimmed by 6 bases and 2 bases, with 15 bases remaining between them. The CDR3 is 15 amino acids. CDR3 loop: CASSPRDFPTDTQYF. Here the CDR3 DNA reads TGTGCCAGCAGCCCACGGGACTTCCCCACAGATACGCAGTATTTT.

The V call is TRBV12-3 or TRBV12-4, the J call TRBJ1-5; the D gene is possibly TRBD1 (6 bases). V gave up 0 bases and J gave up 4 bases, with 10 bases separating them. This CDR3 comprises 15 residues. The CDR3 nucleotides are TGTGCCAGCAGTTTAGCCGACAGGTCGAATCAGCCCCAGCATTTT. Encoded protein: CASSLADRSNQPQHF.

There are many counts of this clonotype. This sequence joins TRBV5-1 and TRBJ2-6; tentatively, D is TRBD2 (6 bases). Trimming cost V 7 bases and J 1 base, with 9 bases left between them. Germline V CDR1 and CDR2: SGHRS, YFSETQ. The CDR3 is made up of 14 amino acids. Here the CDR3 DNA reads TGCGCCAGCTCCGGGGGTTCTGGGGCCAACGTCCTGACTTTC. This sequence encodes CASSGGSGANVLTF.

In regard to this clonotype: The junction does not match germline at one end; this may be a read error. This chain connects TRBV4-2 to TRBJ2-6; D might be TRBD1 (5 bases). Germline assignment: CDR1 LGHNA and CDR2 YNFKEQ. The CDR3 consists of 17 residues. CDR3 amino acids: CASSQDWANSGADVLTF. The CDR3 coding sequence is TGTGCCAGCAGCCAAGATTGGGCAAACTCTGGGGCCGACGTCCTGACTTTC.

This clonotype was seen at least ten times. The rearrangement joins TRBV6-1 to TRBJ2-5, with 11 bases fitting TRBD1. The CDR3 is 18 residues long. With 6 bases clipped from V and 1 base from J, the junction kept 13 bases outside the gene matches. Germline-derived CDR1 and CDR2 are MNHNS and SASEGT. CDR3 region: CASSRGTGGTGAQETQYF. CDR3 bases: TGTGCCAGCAGCCGTGGGACAGGGGGGACAGGTGCCCAAGAGACCCAGTACTTC.

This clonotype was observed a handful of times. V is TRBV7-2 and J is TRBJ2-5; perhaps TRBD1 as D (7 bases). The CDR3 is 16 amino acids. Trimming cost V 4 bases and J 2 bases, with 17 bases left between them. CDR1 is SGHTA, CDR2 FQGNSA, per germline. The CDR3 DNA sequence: TGTGCCAGCAGCTCGCCATCGACAGGGAGGCAAGAGACCCAGTACTTC. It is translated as CASSSPSTGRQETQYF.

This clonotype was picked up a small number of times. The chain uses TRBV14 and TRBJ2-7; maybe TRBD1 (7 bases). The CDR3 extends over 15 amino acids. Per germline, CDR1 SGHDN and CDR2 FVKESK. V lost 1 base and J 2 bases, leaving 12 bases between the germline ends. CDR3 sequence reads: CASSQVAGTAYEQYF. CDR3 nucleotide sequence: TGTGCCAGCAGCCAAGTGGCGGGGACAGCCTACGAGCAGTACTTC. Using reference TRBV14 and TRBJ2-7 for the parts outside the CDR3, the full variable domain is EAGVTQFPSHSVIEKGQTVTLRCDPISGHDNLYWYRRVMGKEIKFLLHFVKESKQDESGMPNNRFLAERTGGTYSTLKVQPAELEDSGVYFCASSQVAGTAYEQYFGPGTRLTVT.

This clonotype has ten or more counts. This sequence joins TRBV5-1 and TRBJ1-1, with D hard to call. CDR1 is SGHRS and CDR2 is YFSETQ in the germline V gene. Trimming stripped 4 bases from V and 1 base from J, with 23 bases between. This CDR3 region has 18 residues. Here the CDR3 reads CASSPSIRPLTWNTEAFF. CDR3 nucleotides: TGCGCCAGCAGCCCCTCGATTAGGCCTTTGACTTGGAACACTGAAGCTTTCTTT.